The 22 T cell receptor beta chains below come from one sample, sequenced in a study of blood T cell repertoires in COVID-19. Clones were read by immunoSEQ multiplex PCR, and TCRdb kept only the in-frame ones, dropping some. The sample records 400,000 to 500,000 clones, roughly 89% being singletons. The sample taken for sequencing was peripheral blood. All receptors come from a woman in her twenties or thirties with active or convalescent COVID-19.

The V gene is TRBV29-1, the J gene TRBJ1-2; 7 nucleotides match TRBD1. J gave up 4 bases and V 5 bases, and 4 bases lay outside the gene matches. The V gene's germline CDR1 is SQVTM and CDR2 ANQGSEA. This CDR3 has 12 amino acids. The chain's CDR3 is CSVYRGLYGYTF. The CDR3, as DNA: TGCAGCGTTTATAGGGGGCTCTATGGCTACACCTTC.

The chain is built from TRBV19 and TRBJ2-7; TRBD1 is a possible D gene (6 bases). Germline loops: CDR1 LNHDA, CDR2 SQIVND (reference sequence). This CDR3 has 12 amino acids. V lost 3 bases, J lost 6 bases, and 9 bases lay in between. The CDR3 nucleotides are TGTGCCAGTAGTATGGACAGCGGCGAGCAGTACTTC. This codes for CASSMDSGEQYF.

There are many counts of this clone. The identical CDR3 is also encoded by other nucleotide sequences in the sample. The chain recombines TRBV3-1 (or the pseudogene TRBV3-2) with TRBJ1-1; 9 bases match TRBD1. V shed 4 bases, J shed 8 bases, and the junction held 5 bases outside the gene matches. The CDR3 loop spans 13 amino acids. The germline CDR1 and CDR2 sequences are LGHDT and YNNKEL (reference sequence). For the CDR3, the DNA is TGTGCCAGCAGCCCGGGACAGGGATCCGAAGCTTTCTTT. It encodes CASSPGQGSEAFF.

J is TRBJ1-1 and V is TRBV19; 8 bases are a match to TRBD1. J was trimmed by 1 base and V by 7 bases; bases with no gene match: 5. The germline gives CDR1 LNHDA, CDR2 SQIVND (reference sequence). This CDR3 is 14 amino acids long. CDR3 sequence reads: CASKHGTGNTEAFF. For the CDR3, the DNA is TGTGCCAGTAAACACGGGACAGGGAACACTGAAGCTTTCTTT.

Concerning this clone: The sample has other DNA sequences that encode this CDR3 too. J is TRBJ2-2 and V is TRBV5-1, with 10 nucleotides matching TRBD1. The CDR3 length is 14 residues. Germline assignment: CDR1 SGHRS and CDR2 YFSETQ. J gave up 8 bases and V 1 base, and 2 bases lay outside the gene matches. The CDR3 nucleotides read TGCGCCAGCAGCTTGAGGACAGGGGGAGGGGAGCTGTTTTTT. Translating gives CASSLRTGGGELFF.

CDR3 bases: TGTGCCAGCAGCGATGGTGTCGGGAGAAGTACAGATACGCAGTATTTT. It is translated as CASSDGVGRSTDTQYF. The chain is built from TRBV5-8 and TRBJ2-3, with D perhaps TRBD2 (6 bases). This CDR3 region has 16 residues. Trimming took 4 bases from V and 3 from J, leaving 18 bases between them. CDR1 is SGHTS, CDR2 YDEGEE, per germline.

This sequence joins TRBV5-1 and TRBJ1-1; the D gene is possibly TRBD1 (6 bases). From germline, CDR1 is SGHRS and CDR2 YFSETQ. Trimming shortened V by 0 bases and J by 0 bases, and 12 bases separated the two germline ends. The CDR3 runs 16 residues. The CDR3 reads CASSLGQANMNTEAFF. CDR3 sequence (DNA): TGCGCCAGCAGCTTGGGACAGGCGAATATGAACACTGAAGCTTTCTTT.

The V and J genes are TRBV27 and TRBJ1-6; 8 bases line up with TRBD1. The CDR3 extends over 16 amino acids. V shed 5 bases, J shed 3 bases, and the junction held 6 bases outside the gene matches. Germline V lookup: CDR1 MNHEY, CDR2 SMNVEV (reference sequence). CDR3 region: CASSQTGVLYNSPLHF. The CDR3 DNA is TGTGCCAGCAGTCAGACAGGGGTTCTCTATAATTCACCCCTCCACTTT.

As for this clone: Other DNA sequences of this sample code for an identical CDR3. The V gene is TRBV10-3, the J gene TRBJ2-1, with 10 nucleotides matching TRBD2. The germline V gene encodes CDR1 ENHRY and CDR2 SYGVKD. CDR3 length: 15 residues. J lost 3 bases, V lost 6 bases, and 5 bases had no gene match. The DNA for the CDR3 is TGTGCCATCAGCGAATCTAGCGGGAGCTACAATGAGCAGTTCTTC. It encodes CAISESSGSYNEQFF.

This chain uses TRBV7-2 with TRBJ2-5, with D unclear. Germline assignment: CDR1 SGHTA and CDR2 FQGNSA. The CDR3 extends over 12 amino acids. With 4 bases removed from V and 2 bases from J, the gap between germline ends came to 5 bases. In DNA form, the CDR3 reads TGTGCCAGCAGCTCTCGGCAAGAGACCCAGTACTTC. Translating it yields CASSSRQETQYF. The entire variable domain, with the rest obtained from reference TRBV7-2 and TRBJ2-5, is as follows: GAGVSQSPSNKVTEKGKDVELRCDPISGHTALYWYRQSLGQGLEFLIYFQGNSAPDKSGLPSDRFSAERTGGSVSTLTIQRTQQEDSAVYLCASSSRQETQYFGPGTRLLVL.

The rearrangement links TRBV14 to TRBJ2-7; 9 bases map to TRBD2. Germline values: CDR1 SGHDN, CDR2 FVKESK. This CDR3 has 17 amino acids. With 10 bases clipped from V and 4 bases from J, the junction kept 20 bases outside the gene matches. CDR3 bases: TGTGCCAAAATAACTCGGGGACTAGCCCGAATTAATTACGAGCAGTACTTC. This gives the protein CAKITRGLARINYEQYF.

The V call is TRBV27, the J call TRBJ2-5, with TRBD1 identical over 8 bases. This CDR3 spans 14 amino acids. CDR1 and CDR2 from the germline V gene are MNHEY and SMNVEV (reference sequence). V trimming: 2 bases; J trimming: 2 bases; junction bases outside the gene matches: 1. CDR3 sequence reads: CASSLHRGQETQYF. DNA for the CDR3: TGTGCCAGCAGTTTACACAGGGGGCAAGAGACCCAGTACTTC.

The J gene is TRBJ1-2, the V gene TRBV29-1, with TRBD1 matching 12 bases. The CDR3 extends over 13 amino acids. Losses at the gene ends were 6 bases for V and 3 bases for J; bases not matched to a gene: 2. The germline gives CDR1 SQVTM, CDR2 ANQGSEA. In DNA form, the CDR3 reads TGCAGCGTGGGACAGGGGGCGGACTATGGCTACACCTTC. Translation gives CSVGQGADYGYTF.

V usage is TRBV5-8 and J usage is TRBJ1-2; TRBD1 might be the D (5 bases). Trimming took 10 bases from V and 2 from J, leaving 15 bases between them. The CDR3 has 13 amino acids. Germline V gene lookup returns CDR1 SGHTS and CDR2 YDEGEE. Here the CDR3 DNA reads TGTGCCGGAGGCTTTGGGGGGAACTATGGCTACACCTTC. Amino acid sequence: CAGGFGGNYGYTF.

The rearrangement joins TRBV2 to TRBJ1-5; D may be TRBD1 (5 bases). The V and J ends lost 1 base and 4 bases respectively, with 14 bases between them. Germline CDR1 SNHLY, CDR2 FYNNEI. This CDR3 has 16 amino acids. The CDR3 nucleotides read TGTGCCAGCAGTGAAGGGGGCCCCGGGGGGAATCAGCCCCAGCATTTT. It codes for CASSEGGPGGNQPQHF.

The V and J genes are TRBV7-9 and TRBJ1-1; D is perhaps TRBD1 (6 bases). Trimming left V 5 bases short and J 2 bases short, with 15 bases between. The germline V gene encodes CDR1 SEHNR and CDR2 FQNEAQ (reference sequence). The CDR3 length is 15 residues. The CDR3 here is CASSVSGTLNTEAFF. The CDR3 DNA reads TGTGCCAGCAGCGTGAGCGGGACACTTAACACTGAAGCTTTCTTT.

The gene calls are TRBV5-1 and TRBJ2-1; 11 bases are shared with TRBD1. The CDR3 contains 16 residues. Looked up from germline, CDR1 is SGHRS and CDR2 is YFSETQ. V lost 2 bases to trimming and J lost 7 bases; unmatched junction nucleotides: 8. The CDR3 nucleotides are TGCGCCAGCAGCTTTACCGGGACAGGGGGATGGAATGAGCAGTTCTTC. Encoded protein: CASSFTGTGGWNEQFF. Looking up the rest from reference TRBV5-1 and TRBJ2-1 gives the full variable domain: KAGVTQTPRYLIKTRGQQVTLSCSPISGHRSVSWYQQTPGQGLQFLFEYFSETQRNKGNFPGRFSGRQFSNSRSEMNVSTLELGDSALYLCASSFTGTGGWNEQFFGPGTRLTVL.

This clone occurred a few times. The chain recombines TRBV6-5 with TRBJ2-3, with D perhaps TRBD2 (5 bases). This CDR3 comprises 15 residues. Between the trimmed V and J ends, which lost 5 bases and 3 bases, there was a span of 15 bases. The germline CDR1 and CDR2 sequences are MNHEY and SVGAGI. CDR3 DNA sequence: TGTGCCAGCAGTCCACCGGTGTCGGGAACAGATACGCAGTATTTT. Amino acids: CASSPPVSGTDTQYF.

The chain combines TRBV7-9 with TRBJ1-1; possible D gene TRBD1, 6 bases. Germline CDR1 and CDR2: SEHNR and FQNEAQ (reference sequence). V was clipped by 2 bases and J by 5 bases, with 9 bases between them. The CDR3 covers 13 residues. CDR3 region: CASSLSRGTEAFF. As DNA, the CDR3 is TGTGCCAGCAGCTTAAGCAGGGGTACTGAAGCTTTCTTT.

The table lists this clone with a count of one. V is TRBV5-8 and J is TRBJ2-7; D ambiguous. Trimming removed 5 bases from V and 2 bases from J, with 14 bases in between. The CDR3 has 14 amino acids. CDR1 SGHTS and CDR2 YDEGEE come from the germline V gene. CDR3 loop: CASRRPNSPYEQYF. CDR3 DNA sequence: TGTGCCAGCAGAAGACCGAACAGTCCCTACGAGCAGTACTTC.

This chain connects TRBV27 to TRBJ1-4, with D possibly TRBD1 on 5 matching bases. Trimming stripped 3 bases from V and 6 bases from J, with 11 bases between. The CDR3 extends over 14 amino acids. Germline CDR1 MNHEY, CDR2 SMNVEV (reference sequence). CDR3 DNA: TGTGCCAGCAGTTTCTATGGGGGGGATGAAAAACTGTTTTTT. This encodes CASSFYGGDEKLFF.

This chain links TRBV5-1 with TRBJ2-2; tentatively, D is TRBD1 (6 bases). Trimming cost V 8 bases and J 3 bases, with 17 bases left between them. There are 15 residues in the CDR3. The germline CDR1 and CDR2 sequences are SGHRS and YFSETQ. The CDR3 region has the DNA TGCGCCAGTCGCGGACAGAATACTCACACCGGGGAGCTGTTTTTT. Its protein product is CASRGQNTHTGELFF.